The entry below gives a single TCR beta chain sequence along with its context. Here immunoSEQ multiplex PCR was the method, and the copy in TCRdb shows in-frame clones only, minus some. This table holds tens of thousands of clones, roughly 90% found once. Patients with a history of autoimmune disease or on systemic immunosuppression were excluded. The sample is drawn from a study of OX40 agonist ivuxolimab in advanced cancers. In germline, CDR1 is SGHNT, CDR2 YENEEA. V was shortened by 6 bases and J by 9 bases, with 21 bases between the two germline ends. The CDR3 covers 15 residues. The rearrangement links TRBV11-3 to TRBJ2-1; D is perhaps TRBD1 (6 bases). This material consisted of CD4+ or CD8+ T cells sorted from blood, taken in a trial of the OX40 agonist ivuxolimab. The sequence was collected from an adult with an advanced solid tumor such as melanoma, head and neck, liver or kidney cancer. CDR3 nucleotides: TGTGCCAGCAGTCCTATGCCGACAGGTGGGAGTGAGCAGTTCTTC. It specifies CASSPMPTGGSEQFF. The whole variable domain, filled in from reference TRBV11-3 and TRBJ2-1, reads EAGVVQSPRYKIIEKKQPVAFWCNPISGHNTLYWYLQNLGQGPELLIRYENEEAVDDSQLPKDRFSAERLKGVDSTLKIQPAELGDSAVYLCASSPMPTGGSEQFFGPGTRLTVL.